The 32 T cell receptor beta chains below come from one sample, sequenced in a study of OX40 agonist ivuxolimab in advanced cancers. The data were produced by immunoSEQ multiplex PCR, yet TCRdb's version contains in-frame clones alone and is incomplete. The sample has some 27,000 clones; 80% are singletons. This specimen consisted of CD4+ or CD8+ T cells sorted from blood, obtained in a trial of the OX40 agonist ivuxolimab. Receptors were obtained from an adult with an advanced solid tumor such as melanoma, head and neck, liver or kidney cancer.

The chain recombines TRBV7-9 with TRBJ2-7; tentative D call: TRBD2 (5 bases). The CDR3 spans 12 residues. V was trimmed by 7 bases and J by 6 bases, leaving 13 bases between them. Germline V gene lookup returns CDR1 SEHNR and CDR2 FQNEAQ (reference sequence). CDR3 protein: CASTTNSVEQYF. The CDR3, as DNA: TGTGCCAGCACCACTAATAGCGTCGAGCAGTACTTC.

The chain recombines TRBV27 with TRBJ1-4, with D uncertain. Germline CDR1 MNHEY, CDR2 SMNVEV (reference sequence). Trimming took off 8 bases at V and 7 bases at J, with 20 bases between the two ends. CDR3 length: 15 amino acids. The DNA of the CDR3 is TGTGCCAGCGGCATAGTTCCCCCAACCCGTGAAAAACTGTTTTTT. Amino acid sequence: CASGIVPPTREKLFF.

The gene calls are TRBV4-3 and TRBJ1-5, with 9 nucleotides matching TRBD1. The germline V gene has CDR1 LGHNA and CDR2 YSLEER. This CDR3 contains 16 residues. J lost 13 bases, V lost 1 base, and 14 bases had no gene match. In DNA, the CDR3 is TGCGCCAGCAGCCAAGGGGTAGGGACAGGGTCACAATCACAGCATTTT. Translated, it gives CASSQGVGTGSQSQHF.

Here the CDR3 reads CASSQVAGTANYEQYF. The CDR3 DNA reads TGCGCCAGCAGCCAGGTAGCCGGGACAGCTAATTACGAGCAGTACTTC. This chain uses TRBV4-3 with TRBJ2-5; 7 bases are shared with TRBD1. The tail of the sequence fits TRBJ2-7 better, so the J call may be wrong. The CDR3 loop spans 16 amino acids. Per germline, CDR1 LGHNA and CDR2 YSLEER.

The V and J genes are TRBV9 and TRBJ2-5; 12 nucleotides agree with TRBD2. Germline V CDR1 and CDR2: SGDLS, YYNGEE. This CDR3 region has 20 residues. V gave up 0 bases and J gave up 5 bases; unmatched junction bases: 17. As DNA, the CDR3 is TGTGCCAGCAGCGTAGCTGATAGACTAGCGGGGGTCTTAGGAGGTGAGACCCAGTACTTC. Translated, it gives CASSVADRLAGVLGGETQYF.

J is TRBJ2-3 and V is TRBV7-3; 11 bases fit TRBD2. CDR3 size: 15 residues. Trimming cost V 6 bases and J 6 bases; bases outside gene matches: 8. Looked up from germline, CDR1 is SGHTA and CDR2 is FQGTGA. The CDR3 DNA is TGTGCCAGCAGTCGTCTAGCGGGGGGAATGGATACGCAGTATTTT. Its protein is CASSRLAGGMDTQYF. The full variable domain, rest sourced from reference TRBV7-3 and TRBJ2-3, is GAGVSQTPSNKVTEKGKYVELRCDPISGHTALYWYRQSLGQGPEFLIYFQGTGAADDSGLPNDRFFAVRPEGSVSTLKIQRTERGDSAVYLCASSRLAGGMDTQYFGPGTRLTVL.

The rearrangement links TRBV7-2 to TRBJ2-7; 8 bases agree with TRBD2. Germline-derived CDR1 and CDR2 are SGHTA and FQGNSA. V shed 3 bases and J 2 bases; nucleotides not matched to a gene: 6. This CDR3 contains 15 residues. The CDR3 loop reads CASSFAGGPAYEQYF. The CDR3 DNA reads TGTGCCAGCAGCTTCGCGGGGGGACCTGCCTACGAGCAGTACTTC.

This clone was counted between two and nine times. The V and J genes are TRBV7-9 and TRBJ1-2; D possibly corresponds to TRBD1 (5 bases). Between the trimmed V and J ends, which lost 2 bases and 4 bases, there was a span of 8 bases. Germline V gives CDR1 SEHNR, CDR2 FQNEAQ (reference sequence). This CDR3 is built from 13 residues. This CDR3 is CASSLRGGYGYTF. In DNA, the CDR3 is TGTGCCAGCAGCTTAAGGGGAGGCTATGGCTACACCTTC.

V gene TRBV2 combines with J gene TRBJ2-7; either TRBD1 or TRBD2 may supply D (5 bases each). CDR1 and CDR2 (germline): SNHLY, FYNNEI. The CDR3 consists of 12 residues. V shed 6 bases and J shed 2 bases, with 8 bases lying between them. In DNA form, the CDR3 reads TGTGCCAGCAGCTTGGGGGCCTACGAGCAGTACTTC. Translating it yields CASSLGAYEQYF.

The chain uses TRBV6-5 and TRBJ1-1; D unclear. The germline gives CDR1 MNHEY, CDR2 SVGAGI. V lost 5 bases to trimming and J lost 4 bases, with 14 bases between them. The CDR3 has 14 amino acids. CDR3 amino acids: CASSNDRVFTEAFF. The DNA of the CDR3 is TGTGCCAGCAGTAACGATAGGGTGTTCACTGAAGCTTTCTTT.

This rearrangement joins TRBV7-2 to TRBJ2-1, with no clear D. CDR1 and CDR2 (germline): SGHTA, FQGNSA. Trimming removed 5 bases from V and 0 bases from J, with 14 bases in between. The CDR3 contains 16 residues. The CDR3 spells CASSATFLGSYNEQFF. The CDR3 nucleotides read TGTGCCAGCAGCGCCACTTTTTTGGGCTCCTACAATGAGCAGTTCTTC.

The table lists this clone with a count of one. The V call is TRBV5-8, the J call TRBJ1-2, with D unclear. The CDR3 runs 9 residues. V lost 10 bases, J lost 6 bases, and 7 bases lay in between. The germline CDR1 and CDR2 sequences are SGHTS and YDEGEE. CDR3 DNA: TGTGCCCCGAGCCATGGCTACACCTTC. Residues: CAPSHGYTF.

J is TRBJ1-1 and V is TRBV9; D is uncertain. V lost 0 bases and J 0 bases, leaving 9 bases between the germline ends. The CDR3 has 15 amino acids. CDR1 and CDR2 (germline): SGDLS, YYNGEE. In DNA, the CDR3 is TGTGCCAGCAGCGTAGTTGAGGGTATGAACACTGAAGCTTTCTTT. It yields the protein CASSVVEGMNTEAFF.

This clone was recorded a few times. In DNA, the CDR3 is TGTGCCAGCAGCGGCGCCGGGACAGGGGGCTGGGAGCAGTACTTC. This gives the protein CASSGAGTGGWEQYF. V is TRBV7-9 and J is TRBJ2-7; 12 nucleotides line up with TRBD1. The CDR3 runs 15 residues. Trimming took 5 bases from V and 7 from J; bases not matched to a gene: 9. Germline V lookup: CDR1 SEHNR, CDR2 FQNEAQ (reference sequence). Using reference TRBV7-9 and TRBJ2-7 for the parts outside the CDR3, the full variable domain is DTGVSQNPRHKITKRGQNVTFRCDPISEHNRLYWYRQTLGQGPEFLTYFQNEAQLEKSRLLSDRFSAERPKGSFSTLEIQRTEQGDSAMYLCASSGAGTGGWEQYFGPGTRLTVT.

The chain joins TRBV6-5 to TRBJ2-7; no definite D call. The CDR3 contains 14 residues. V was pared by 5 bases and J by 6 bases, with 17 bases between. Germline V lookup: CDR1 MNHEY, CDR2 SVGAGI. CDR3 sequence reads: CASSPLRRPGEQYF. Written as DNA, the CDR3 is TGTGCCAGCAGTCCCTTGCGGAGACCCGGCGAGCAGTACTTC.

This chain links TRBV5-4 with TRBJ1-2; maybe TRBD1 (6 bases). With 4 bases removed from V and 2 bases from J, the gap between germline ends came to 9 bases. This CDR3 is 13 amino acids long. In germline, CDR1 is SGHNT, CDR2 YYREEE (reference sequence). The CDR3 loop reads CASSPGGNYGYTF. DNA of the CDR3: TGTGCCAGCAGCCCTGGGGGCAACTATGGCTACACCTTC.

This chain uses TRBV7-6 with TRBJ2-7; 7 nucleotides match TRBD1. Germline lookup yields CDR1 SGHVS and CDR2 FNYEAQ. There are 15 residues in the CDR3. Trimming cost V 2 bases and J 4 bases; bases outside gene matches: 8. The CDR3 DNA sequence: TGTGCCAGCAGCTTACCGAGACAGGGAACATACGAGCAGTACTTC. This translates into CASSLPRQGTYEQYF.

This clone counts as hyperexpanded. The rearrangement joins TRBV2 to TRBJ1-2; the D is unclear. V was cut by 2 bases and J by 4 bases, with 5 bases left in between. This CDR3 has 12 amino acids. Per the germline V gene, CDR1 is SNHLY and CDR2 is FYNNEI. CDR3 sequence: CASSEIRYGYTF. In nucleotides, the CDR3 is TGTGCCAGCAGTGAAATTCGCTATGGCTACACCTTC.

This clone is judged medium-sized (0.01 to 0.1%). The CDR3 region has the DNA TGCAGCGTTGAAGCGTCGACAGGGCTTGGCTACACCTTC. This codes for CSVEASTGLGYTF. The chain recombines TRBV29-1 with TRBJ1-2, with 7 bases fitting TRBD1. Unmatched junction bases numbered 6, after V lost 1 base and J lost 7 bases. Germline-derived CDR1 and CDR2 are SQVTM and ANQGSEA. This CDR3 comprises 13 residues.

V and J are TRBV6-5 and TRBJ1-1; the D gene is possibly TRBD1 (5 bases). Looked up from germline, CDR1 is MNHEY and CDR2 is SVGAGI. This CDR3 contains 13 residues. Trimming took 5 bases from V and 1 from J, leaving 8 bases between them. CDR3 sequence reads: CASSRTQNTEAFF. The CDR3 DNA reads TGTGCCAGCAGTCGGACACAGAACACTGAAGCTTTCTTT.

This chain connects TRBV30 to TRBJ2-7, with D hard to call. Per germline, CDR1 GTSNPN and CDR2 SVGIG (reference sequence). Between the trimmed V and J ends, which lost 0 bases and 3 bases, there was a span of 6 bases. The CDR3 has 12 residues. The CDR3 here is CAWSVADYEQYF. The CDR3 DNA sequence: TGTGCCTGGAGTGTTGCGGACTACGAGCAGTACTTC.

The rearrangement links TRBV6-4 to TRBJ1-1; the D is unclear. The germline V gene encodes CDR1 MRHNA and CDR2 SNTAGT. This CDR3 region has 14 residues. Trimming shortened V by 3 bases and J by 1 base, and 9 bases separated the two germline ends. The CDR3: CASSETRENTEAFF. CDR3 DNA sequence: TGTGCCAGCAGTGAAACACGGGAGAACACTGAAGCTTTCTTT.

This sequence joins TRBV10-3 and TRBJ2-3; 13 nucleotides line up with TRBD2. This CDR3 has 16 residues. CDR1 and CDR2 from the germline V gene are ENHRY and SYGVKD. With V trimmed by 6 bases and J by 5 bases, 8 bases remained unmatched. The CDR3 DNA sequence: TGTGCCATCAGGCCAACTAGCGGGGGGGCCATAGATACGCAGTATTTT. As protein: CAIRPTSGGAIDTQYF.

The chain recombines TRBV7-3 with TRBJ1-1; D is undetermined. From germline, CDR1 is SGHTA and CDR2 FQGTGA. V was trimmed by 8 bases and J by 0 bases, leaving 16 bases between them. The CDR3 has 15 residues. CDR3 nucleotide sequence: TGTGCCAGCCGAGATCACCACACGATGAACACTGAAGCTTTCTTT. This translates into CASRDHHTMNTEAFF.

The chain links TRBV19 to TRBJ2-3; tentatively, D is TRBD2 (6 bases). The CDR3 totals 16 residues. CDR1 and CDR2 (germline): LNHDA, SQIVND (reference sequence). V dropped 7 bases and J dropped 1 base, with 18 bases sitting between them. CDR3 in amino acids: CASTPRGTGGTDTQYF. Here the CDR3 DNA reads TGTGCCAGTACCCCCCGGGGGACTGGAGGCACAGATACGCAGTATTTT.

This clone showed up just a few times. The CDR3 DNA reads as TGTGCCAGCAGTTACTCGGGGCAATCGAACACTGAAGCTTTCTTT. This sequence encodes CASSYSGQSNTEAFF. V usage is TRBV6-5 and J usage is TRBJ1-1; a possible D gene is TRBD1 (5 bases). The V end was cut by 0 bases, the J end by 1 base, with 9 bases between. Germline-derived CDR1 and CDR2 are MNHEY and SVGAGI. The CDR3 consists of 15 residues.

The chain combines TRBV6-5 with TRBJ1-2; D is ambiguous. The V end was cut by 7 bases, the J end by 5 bases, with 11 bases between. Per germline, CDR1 MNHEY and CDR2 SVGAGI. This CDR3 contains 12 residues. CDR3 DNA: TGTGCCAGCACCCGACTTGGGTATGGCTACACCTTC. This encodes CASTRLGYGYTF.

The rearrangement links TRBV27 to TRBJ1-2; 11 nucleotides line up with TRBD1. CDR1 and CDR2 (germline): MNHEY, SMNVEV (reference sequence). The CDR3 consists of 14 residues. V dropped 6 bases and J dropped 2; count of bases not matched to a gene: 2. The DNA for the CDR3 is TGTGCCAGCAGCGGACAGGGGGCAAACTATGGCTACACCTTC. Translating it yields CASSGQGANYGYTF.

The chain couples TRBV9 to TRBJ2-3, with D perhaps being TRBD1 or TRBD2 (6 bases each). The CDR3 covers 15 residues. CDR1 is SGDLS, CDR2 YYNGEE, per germline. The V gene lost 1 base and the J gene lost 5 bases, with 14 bases spanning the gap. The CDR3 loop is CASSVNRGDLDTQYF. The CDR3 DNA reads as TGTGCCAGCAGCGTAAATAGGGGGGACCTAGATACGCAGTATTTT.

Points on this clone: A much larger clone is a single base away; this may be a read error. The sample contains more than one DNA sequence encoding this CDR3. The gene calls are TRBV7-9 and TRBJ1-5; D unresolved. Germline lookup yields CDR1 SEHNR and CDR2 FQNEAQ (reference sequence). Trimming cost V 4 bases and J 4 bases, with 14 bases left between them. This CDR3 contains 15 residues. DNA of the CDR3: TGTGCCAGCAGCTCGGGCAGCCTTAGTAATCAGCCCCAGCATTTT. Translating gives CASSSGSLSNQPQHF.

The chain recombines TRBV7-9 with TRBJ2-1, with D maybe TRBD1 (5 bases). Deletions cut 5 bases from V and 0 bases from J, with 11 bases between. Germline V CDR1 and CDR2: SEHNR, FQNEAQ (reference sequence). This CDR3 contains 15 residues. Written as DNA, the CDR3 is TGTGCCAGCAGCAGACAACAGGTCTCCTACAATGAGCAGTTCTTC. The encoded protein is CASSRQQVSYNEQFF.

This chain joins TRBV27 and TRBJ2-1; 10 positions match TRBD1. Trimming took 5 bases from V and 4 from J; bases not matched to a gene: 8. Germline V gives CDR1 MNHEY, CDR2 SMNVEV (reference sequence). The CDR3 covers 16 residues. The CDR3 nucleotides read TGTGCCAGCAGTCCCTTGGGACAGGGGACGTACAATGAGCAGTTCTTC. Protein sequence: CASSPLGQGTYNEQFF.